This paragraph reports one T cell receptor (beta chain). There is no known antigen for this receptor. No much larger clone exists at a distance of one base, and base qualities are not known. This beta chain came through as a stray read in a library set up for alpha chains, and its size says little. This sample stems from a study of spatial heterogeneity in lung cancer (dated by TCRdb to about 2019). Regarding the complete study: More beta-chain than alpha-chain transcripts were consistently detected, likely reflecting higher beta-chain transcript abundance. Both alpha and beta chains were TCR-sequenced in approximately 200 tumor regions, approximately 68 matched nontumor lung samples and roughly 50 PBMC samples obtained at surgery. TCR alpha and beta repertoires were quantitatively compared across multiple tumor regions, matched nontumor lung and blood in non-small cell lung cancer. In tumor regions, TCR transcript counts showed a strong correlation with a T cell transcriptional module score derived from matched bulk RNA-seq. In the raw uncorrected reads, each unique combination of TCR and UMI appeared more than ten times on average. Nonsynonymous mutation counts, determined by whole-exome sequencing of tumor tissue, were related to TCR repertoire features. Overall results and qualifications from the work: The tumor nonsynonymous mutation count correlated with the number of expanded intratumoral alpha and beta TCRs. TCR-seq coverage of tumor T cells was estimated to be only around 7% for alpha chains and about 13% for beta chains. Counts of ubiquitous and regional expanded TCRs were found to correlate with counts of ubiquitous and regional nonsynonymous mutations, respectively. Confirming at a functional level the hypothesis that regional TCRs recognize regional mutations was considered to require additional single-cell paired TCR alpha and beta sequencing.

Per the germline V gene, SGHRS is the CDR1 and YFSETQ is the CDR2. Deletion took 4 bases off V and 8 bases off J, with a span of 10 bases between the germline ends. The CDR3 sequence holds 12 residues, the cysteine and phenylalanine included. Of all the DNA, just the CDR3 is kept, 36 bases in frame from base 1. Sample time point, as interpreted from the label and publication: sample taken at primary tumor resection. Donors were 72 patients with early-stage, untreated non-small cell lung cancer from the lung TRACERx cohort. Without any cell sorting, TCR sequencing was performed on whole RNA extracted either from tumor and nontumor lung tissue or from cryopreserved PBMC samples. Only patients with enough RNA available from two or more tumor regions were chosen for TCR sequencing. A lung pathologist reviewed the tumor and adjacent nontumor lung specimens before the specimens were selected. Library preparation employed 5' RACE. TCRdb lists the instrument as NextSeq 500. To allow correction of PCR and sequencing errors, the TCR library protocol tagged every TCR cDNA molecule with a unique molecular identifier. The authors processed their data as follows. TCR identification, UMI-based error correction and CDR3 extraction were all carried out with Decombinator tools. TCRs above a frequency of 2 per 1,000, corresponding to the top 1% of the tumor frequency distribution, were defined as expanded. Expanded tumor TCRs statistically deemed absent (corrected P<0.05) from at least one tumor region were classed as regional, and all other expanded tumor TCRs were classed as ubiquitous. Renyi diversity was computed with the R vegan package after each repertoire had been subsampled 100 times to 5,000 TCRs. CDR3 similarity networks were built from amino acid triplet string-kernel similarity, connecting CDR3s with pairwise similarity above 0.82. The public reads were quality trimmed at Q25 with fastp and then assembled into clones with MiXCR by TCRdb, keeping productive beta chains. Each entry merges the rows of one CDR3 protein and shows their most common DNA and genes. These V and J calls derive from TCRdb rather than the authors' analysis. The table for this sample lists fewer than 300 distinct CDR3 sequences; under 30% of them were counted only once. Jointly, the top ten make up 20% to 25% of the sample.

Source: lung tumor tissue, taken at surgery. The source of this sequence is a male donor with early-stage non-small cell lung cancer. Here the chain combines TRBV5-1 and TRBJ2-1, with TRBD1 perhaps the D gene, on 5 matching bases. The bases read TGCGCCAGCAGCCCGGCCAGGGATGAGCAGTTCTTC. This is translated as CASSPARDEQFF.